This T cell receptor beta chain was sequenced during a study of T cells after yellow fever vaccination. Study as a whole: Fractions containing few cells were prepared with SMART-Seq v4 Ultra Low Input.

Study-wide points: Of the clonotypes, a small share occurred in both CD4 and CD8 compartments. Any FACS-sorted repertoire could hold abundant clonotypes that contaminate it from the bulk population. Reappearance after the booster was observed for most primary-vaccination clones (around 96% CD4, over 70% CD8).

TCRdb re-derived calls from the 5' RACE reads in MiXCR, one entry per CDR3 protein. The sample lists 350,000 to 450,000 distinct CDR3 sequences; 15% to 20% were seen once. This clonotype was detected many times. The antigen remains undetermined. CDR1 and CDR2 from the germline V gene are SEHNR and FQNEAQ (reference sequence). V was cut by 2 bases and J by 8 bases, with 7 bases left in between. This CDR3 is built from 12 residues. This receptor was taken from a man aged 18 to 29 who received the YFV17D yellow fever vaccine. Here the sequenced sample was PBMCs, taken before the yellow fever booster vaccination. This sequence joins TRBV7-9 and TRBJ2-1; D gene unclear. The CDR3: CASSLLGDEQFF. The CDR3 DNA is TGTGCCAGCAGCTTATTAGGTGATGAGCAGTTCTTC.